This passage covers 14 T cell receptor beta chains from one sample sequenced in a study of blood T cells in healthy people across ages. A second roughly 6 to 12 cycle PCR used barcoded and J-beta primers. TCRdb independently ran MiXCR on the 5' RACE reads; one entry per CDR3 protein. The repertoire holds roughly 2 million distinct CDR3 sequences, with 49% as singletons. The specimen sequenced was blood. The source is a woman between 40 and 55 years old in good health.

The V call is TRBV27, the J call TRBJ1-6, with D possibly matching TRBD1 (5 bases). CDR1 MNHEY and CDR2 SMNVEV come from the germline V gene (reference sequence). The CDR3 contains 15 residues. Trimming took off 2 bases at V and 8 bases at J, with 13 bases between the two ends. CDR3 bases: TGTGCCAGCAGTTTAGGGGCCAGTCTTTATTCACCCCTCCACTTT. Its translation: CASSLGASLYSPLHF.

The chain combines TRBV25-1 with TRBJ2-1, with 12 bases aligning to TRBD1. Germline V gene sequence: CDR1 MGHDK, CDR2 SYGVNS. The CDR3 spans 14 residues. Trimming took 8 bases from V and 8 from J; bases not matched to a gene: 7. The CDR3 coding sequence is TGTGCCAGCGTAGGGGACAGGGGGCGCGATGAGCAGTTCTTC. It translates to CASVGDRGRDEQFF.

This rearrangement joins TRBV29-1 to TRBJ2-3, with D perhaps TRBD1 or TRBD2 (6 bases each). Germline V gives CDR1 SQVTM, CDR2 ANQGSEA. The CDR3 is 12 amino acids. V was trimmed by 3 bases and J by 6 bases, leaving 10 bases between them. The CDR3 sequence is CSVDRGGDTQYF. DNA of the CDR3: TGCAGCGTTGATAGAGGGGGGGATACGCAGTATTTT.

This chain links TRBV18 with TRBJ2-3; D is unresolved. Trimming pared 2 bases from V and 4 bases from J, leaving 10 bases between. This CDR3 region has 14 residues. CDR1 is KGHSH, CDR2 LQKENI, per germline. The CDR3 region is CASSPKRDPDTQYF. Written as DNA, the CDR3 is TGTGCCAGCTCACCAAAAAGAGACCCAGATACGCAGTATTTT. Supplemented by reference TRBV18 and TRBJ2-3, the full variable domain reads NAGVMQNPRHLVRRRGQEARLRCSPMKGHSHVYWYRQLPEEGLKFMVYLQKENIIDESGMPKERFSAEFPKEGPSILRIQQVVRGDSAAYFCASSPKRDPDTQYFGPGTRLTVL.

The table lists this clonotype with a count of one. This chain connects TRBV6-6 to TRBJ2-4, with D perhaps given as TRBD1 or TRBD2 (5 bases each). The J call may not be correct, given that the DNA end is closer to TRBJ2-5. Germline CDR1 MNHNY, CDR2 SVGAGI (reference sequence). The CDR3 runs 15 residues. The CDR3 sequence: CASSYSSRGEETQYF. CDR3 DNA: TGTGCCAGCAGTTACTCGTCGAGGGGAGAGGAGACCCAGTACTTC.

This chain uses TRBV28 with TRBJ2-5; tentatively, D is TRBD2 (6 bases). The CDR3 is 15 amino acids. Germline CDR1 MDHEN, CDR2 SYDVKM. V lost 5 bases to trimming and J lost 0 bases, with 13 bases between them. CDR3 protein: CASSGGLGYQETQYF. The CDR3 DNA is TGTGCCAGCAGTGGGGGACTCGGATACCAAGAGACCCAGTACTTC.

Details on this clonotype: This clone may be a read error of a much larger clone one base away. The chain carries TRBV7-9 and TRBJ2-5; 8 nucleotides line up with TRBD1. The CDR3 sequence is 14 residues long. Germline values: CDR1 SEHNR, CDR2 FQNEAQ (reference sequence). With 5 bases clipped from V and 2 bases from J, the junction kept 4 bases outside the gene matches. The CDR3 bases are TGTGCCAGCAGCGCAGGGGGCTGGCAAGAGACCCAGTACTTC. This gives the protein CASSAGGWQETQYF.

The sample holds a few counts of this clonotype. CDR3 nucleotides: TGCGCCAGCAGCCAAAAGAGGCCTGTGGGGACCCAGTACTTC. This codes for CASSQKRPVGTQYF. The rearrangement links TRBV4-3 to TRBJ2-5; D gene ambiguous. The CDR3 extends over 14 amino acids. Trimming pared 2 bases from V and 7 bases from J, leaving 14 bases between. Germline CDR1 reads LGHNA; CDR2 reads YSLEER.

This sequence joins TRBV4-1 and TRBJ2-5, with D uncertain. V lost 2 bases, J lost 3 bases, and 16 bases lay in between. The CDR3 contains 16 residues. Germline V lookup: CDR1 MGHRA, CDR2 YSYEKL. The CDR3 sequence is CASSQYPSFSEETQYF. CDR3 bases: TGCGCCAGCAGCCAATACCCCTCTTTTTCCGAAGAGACCCAGTACTTC.

This clonotype was counted a few times. J is TRBJ2-3 and V is TRBV20-1, with D possibly matching TRBD1 (5 bases). The CDR3 totals 15 residues. Per the germline V gene, CDR1 is DFQATT and CDR2 is SNEGSKA (reference sequence). V was cut by 5 bases and J by 2 bases, with 17 bases left in between. The CDR3 sequence is CSAPAGFGLTDTQYF. CDR3 nucleotides: TGCAGTGCTCCCGCAGGGTTTGGCCTCACAGATACGCAGTATTTT.

On this clonotype: At one end the junction does not follow the germline gene, possibly because of a read error. The V and J genes are TRBV3-1 and TRBJ2-7, with D unclear. The CDR3 is made up of 13 amino acids. Germline V lookup: CDR1 LGHDT, CDR2 YNNKEL (reference sequence). The DNA of the CDR3 is TGTGCCAGCAGCCAAGATCGGACCTACAAGCAGTACTTC. Translation: CASSQDRTYKQYF.

V usage is TRBV12-5 and J usage is TRBJ2-5; no clear D gene. The CDR3 has 13 amino acids. Germline CDR1 is LGHNT and CDR2 is FRNRAP. V gave up 6 bases and J gave up 5 bases, with 13 bases separating them. CDR3 residues: CASGSGSVETQYF. Written as DNA, the CDR3 is TGTGCTAGTGGATCTGGGTCGGTGGAGACCCAGTACTTC.

This clonotype was picked up a small number of times. The chain is built from TRBV24-1 and TRBJ2-5, with D hard to call. Germline CDR1 KGHDR, CDR2 SFDVKD. There are 14 residues in the CDR3. Deletions cut 2 bases from V and 5 bases from J, with 11 bases between. The CDR3 sequence: CATSDSGWGETQYF. The CDR3 nucleotides are TGTGCCACCAGTGATTCCGGTTGGGGTGAGACCCAGTACTTC.

The chain is built from TRBV20-1 and TRBJ2-1; 7 bases match TRBD1. CDR1 and CDR2 (germline): DFQATT, SNEGSKA (reference sequence). The V gene end was trimmed by 4 bases and the J gene end by 7 bases; junction bases not matched to a gene: 4. The CDR3 consists of 12 residues. CDR3: CSATRRGNEQFF. The CDR3 DNA follows: TGCAGTGCTACCCGCAGGGGGAATGAGCAGTTCTTC.